The 20 T cell receptor beta chains reported below all come from one sample, sequenced in a study of blood T cells in healthy people across ages. Primers used in a second PCR of about 7 to 12 cycles were a sample-barcoded 5' primer and a J-beta primer mix. TCRdb re-called the 5' RACE reads with MiXCR, one entry per CDR3 protein. The table includes some 1.8 million distinct CDR3 sequences, roughly two fifths detected once. The sample consisted of blood. The receptors here all came from a human donor in good health.

The chain is built from TRBV7-2 and TRBJ1-1; TRBD1 is a possible D gene (6 bases). This CDR3 is built from 13 residues. The germline gives CDR1 SGHTA, CDR2 FQGNSA. With 6 bases removed from V and 9 bases from J, the gap between germline ends came to 17 bases. The CDR3, as DNA: TGTGCCAGCAGTCCTGGGACAACCTTCCAAGCTTTCTTT. Amino acid sequence: CASSPGTTFQAFF.

In this sample, this clonotype turned up a few times. This chain links TRBV29-1 with TRBJ2-7; possibly TRBD1 for D (5 bases). Germline-derived CDR1 and CDR2 are SQVTM and ANQGSEA. The V gene lost 6 bases and the J gene lost 2 bases, with 14 bases spanning the gap. The CDR3 covers 13 residues. The CDR3 sequence: CSVSLWGTYEQYF. In nucleotides, the CDR3 is TGCAGCGTCAGCCTTTGGGGCACCTACGAGCAGTACTTC.

This chain connects TRBV10-3 to TRBJ1-1; unclear D gene. V gave up 1 base and J gave up 1 base, with 4 bases separating them. CDR3 size: 13 residues. In germline, CDR1 is ENHRY, CDR2 SYGVKD. The CDR3 DNA reads TGTGCCATCAGTGAGTTTAGGAACACTGAAGCTTTCTTT. It encodes CAISEFRNTEAFF.

The chain carries TRBV10-3 and TRBJ2-3; 16 bases map to TRBD2. The CDR3 spans 17 residues. Germline assignment: CDR1 ENHRY and CDR2 SYGVKD. Trimming at V came to 3 bases and at J to 4 bases, leaving 4 bases not matched to a gene. The CDR3 region has the DNA TGTGCCATCAGTGACCGCGGGACTAGCGGGGGGGCAGATACGCAGTATTTT. Protein: CAISDRGTSGGADTQYF.

A few counts support this clonotype. The chain carries TRBV27 and TRBJ2-1; 11 nucleotides align to TRBD2. The junction had 3 bases not matched to a gene; V was cut back by 0 bases and J by 5 bases. This CDR3 is built from 16 residues. Germline V gene lookup returns CDR1 MNHEY and CDR2 SMNVEV (reference sequence). CDR3 coding DNA: TGTGCCAGCAGTTTATCGATGACTAGCGGGGACAATGAGCAGTTCTTC. It translates to CASSLSMTSGDNEQFF.

This clonotype was counted only a few times. The chain uses TRBV5-5 and TRBJ2-3; D might be TRBD1 (5 bases). The CDR3 has 17 amino acids. Germline values: CDR1 SGHKS, CDR2 YYEKEE (reference sequence). With 1 base removed from V and 1 base from J, the gap between germline ends came to 16 bases. The CDR3 DNA sequence: TGTGCCAGCAGCTTGTCCGACGGCAGGGCTGGCACAGATACGCAGTATTTT. Amino acid sequence: CASSLSDGRAGTDTQYF. The full variable domain, rest sourced from reference TRBV5-5 and TRBJ2-3, is DAGVTQSPTHLIKTRGQQVTLRCSPISGHKSVSWYQQVLGQGPQFIFQYYEKEERGRGNFPDRFSARQFPNYSSELNVNALLLGDSALYLCASSLSDGRAGTDTQYFGPGTRLTVL.

The V call is TRBV4-3, the J call TRBJ2-3, with TRBD1 matching 9 bases. The CDR3 has 21 residues. The V segment lost 2 bases and the J segment 0 bases; nucleotides outside the gene matches: 18. CDR1 and CDR2 (germline): LGHNA, YSLEER. In DNA, the CDR3 is TGCGCCAGCAGCCAAACATCCGGGACAGGGTACCTAAGAGACAGCACAGATACGCAGTATTTT. Translation: CASSQTSGTGYLRDSTDTQYF.

V usage is TRBV7-2 and J usage is TRBJ2-5, with 8 bases that match TRBD1. V was pared by 5 bases and J by 6 bases, with 5 bases of the junction left unmatched. Germline lookup yields CDR1 SGHTA and CDR2 FQGNSA. This CDR3 spans 13 amino acids. The CDR3 sequence: CASSRDRGKTQYF. CDR3 DNA sequence: TGTGCCAGCAGCCGAGACAGGGGAAAGACCCAGTACTTC.

The chain carries TRBV5-6 and TRBJ2-5; weak D call: TRBD2 (7 bases). V was shortened by 7 bases and J by 2 bases, with 24 bases between the two germline ends. Germline lookup yields CDR1 SGHDT and CDR2 YYEEEE. This CDR3 region has 17 residues. The CDR3 loop reads CASALGPGGAGQETQYF. The CDR3 DNA sequence: TGTGCCAGCGCCTTGGGACCTGGGGGGGCAGGACAAGAGACCCAGTACTTC.

This sequence joins TRBV27 and TRBJ2-3, with D tentatively TRBD1 or TRBD2 (6 bases each). CDR1 is MNHEY and CDR2 is SMNVEV in the germline V gene (reference sequence). This CDR3 region has 11 residues. The V end lost 10 bases, the J end lost 5 bases, and 10 bases lay between the germline ends. CDR3 coding DNA: TGTGCCATAGGGGGGCTAGATACGCAGTATTTT. This translates into CAIGGLDTQYF.

This clonotype was seen a handful of times. J is TRBJ2-5 and V is TRBV20-1, with 8 bases aligning to TRBD1. V lost 2 bases and J lost 2; bases outside the gene matches: 10. This CDR3 comprises 16 residues. Germline-derived CDR1 and CDR2 are DFQATT and SNEGSKA (reference sequence). The DNA of the CDR3 is TGCAGTGCTAGATCCGACTGGACAGGGCCACAAGAGACCCAGTACTTC. Translation: CSARSDWTGPQETQYF.

This clonotype was counted between two and nine times. J is TRBJ1-6 and V is TRBV2; unclear D gene. Looked up from germline, CDR1 is SNHLY and CDR2 is FYNNEI. V was cut by 8 bases and J by 0 bases, with 8 bases left in between. The CDR3 has 14 amino acids. Here the CDR3 DNA reads TGTGCCAGCCGGAGCTTCTCCTATAATTCACCCCTCCACTTT. Its protein product is CASRSFSYNSPLHF.

The rearrangement uses TRBV6-2 or TRBV6-3 and TRBJ1-5; a possible D gene is TRBD1 (6 bases). Germline V gene sequence: CDR1 MNHEY, CDR2 SVGEGT. CDR3 length: 14 amino acids. The CDR3 loop is CASRDTYSNQPQHF. CDR3 in DNA: TGTGCAAGCCGGGACACCTATAGCAATCAGCCCCAGCATTTT.

A few counts support this clonotype. The chain employs TRBV9 and TRBJ2-3, with 7 bases identical to TRBD2. The CDR3 sequence is 16 residues long. Germline lookup yields CDR1 SGDLS and CDR2 YYNGEE. V shed 1 base and J 0 bases; nucleotides not matched to a gene: 5. The CDR3 DNA reads TGTGCCAGCAGCGTAATGGGCGGGGGAAGCACAGATACGCAGTATTTT. Protein product: CASSVMGGGSTDTQYF. Filled out from reference TRBV9 and TRBJ2-3, the complete variable domain reads DSGVTQTPKHLITATGQRVTLRCSPRSGDLSVYWYQQSLDQGLQFLIQYYNGEERAKGNILERFSAQQFPDLHSELNLSSLELGDSALYFCASSVMGGGSTDTQYFGPGTRLTVL.

This chain links TRBV12-3 or TRBV12-4 with TRBJ1-1; 7 bases line up with TRBD1. J lost 2 bases, V lost 3 bases, and 9 bases had no gene match. The CDR3 is 16 residues long. CDR3 region: CASSFYLGQYNTEAFF. In DNA form, the CDR3 reads TGTGCCAGCAGTTTTTATTTGGGACAGTATAACACTGAAGCTTTCTTT.

The chain carries TRBV12-3 or TRBV12-4 and TRBJ2-7; 7 bases agree with TRBD1. The CDR3 length is 15 residues. Unmatched junction bases numbered 8, after V lost 6 bases and J lost 0 bases. The CDR3 coding sequence is TGTGCCAGCAGATCTGGGACAGACAGCTCCTACGAGCAGTACTTC. Translated: CASRSGTDSSYEQYF.

This chain uses TRBV12-3 or TRBV12-4 with TRBJ2-7; D unclear. Between the trimmed V and J ends, which lost 5 bases and 2 bases, there was a span of 13 bases. The CDR3 runs 14 residues. The CDR3 is CASSRQWSPYEQYF. CDR3 coding DNA: TGTGCCAGCAGTAGGCAGTGGAGCCCCTACGAGCAGTACTTC.

This chain joins TRBV6-5 and TRBJ1-1; possibly TRBD1 for D (6 bases). The ends were cut back, 2 bases at V and 7 bases at J, with 11 bases in the middle. CDR3 length: 13 residues. The germline CDR1 and CDR2 sequences are MNHEY and SVGAGI. CDR3 in DNA: TGTGCCAGCAGTTACCTCAGGGGCCGTGAAGCTTTCTTT. Translation gives CASSYLRGREAFF.

A few counts support this clonotype. The chain has TRBV12-5 and TRBJ2-1; D remains unclear. V lost 1 base, J lost 5 bases, and 15 bases lay in between. The CDR3 length is 16 residues. Germline V CDR1 and CDR2: LGHNT, FRNRAP. CDR3 sequence (DNA): TGTGCTAGTGGTTTGGATACTTTCGGGCCTAACAATGAGCAGTTCTTC. Encoded protein: CASGLDTFGPNNEQFF. The full variable domain, its missing parts supplied by reference TRBV12-5 and TRBJ2-1, is DARVTQTPRHKVTEMGQEVTMRCQPILGHNTVFWYRQTMMQGLELLAYFRNRAPLDDSGMPKDRFSAEMPDATLATLKIQPSEPRDSAVYFCASGLDTFGPNNEQFFGPGTRLTVL.

The chain recombines TRBV4-3 with TRBJ2-7, with D perhaps matching TRBD1 (6 bases). The V end lost 1 base, the J end lost 3 bases, and 16 bases lay between the germline ends. In germline, CDR1 is LGHNA, CDR2 YSLEER. The CDR3 runs 16 residues. CDR3 region: CASSQGLDSANYEQYV. CDR3 nucleotides: TGCGCCAGCAGCCAAGGCCTGGACAGTGCCAACTACGAGCAGTACGTC.